This TCR beta chain originates from a study of blood T cell repertoires in COVID-19. Some clones are missing from TCRdb's copy, which holds only in-frame ones; the method was immunoSEQ multiplex PCR. The sample holds about 86,000 clones, about 87% seen once. Material: peripheral blood. The receptor was isolated from a human donor in a cohort sampled during active COVID-19.

This CDR3 reads CSRQPPPEAFF. In DNA form, the CDR3 reads TGCAGTAGACAGCCCCCCCCTGAAGCTTTCTTT. The rearrangement joins TRBV20-1 to TRBJ1-1; TRBD1 might be the D (5 bases). CDR1 is DFQATT and CDR2 is SNEGSKA in the germline V gene (reference sequence). Between the trimmed V and J ends, which lost 8 bases and 6 bases, there was a span of 13 bases. The CDR3 runs 11 residues.